Listed below are T cell receptor beta chains from one sample, sequenced in a study of blood T cell repertoires in COVID-19. Measured with immunoSEQ multiplex PCR; TCRdb has only the in-frame clones, and not every one. Of fewer than 150,000 clones listed, approximately 85% are singletons. The specimen was peripheral blood. All receptors come from a man in his fifties with acute or convalescent COVID-19. The CDR3 runs from the conserved cysteine through the conserved F or W. Fields, in order: V gene, clone size, J gene, D gene, CDR3 DNA, CDR3 protein. D genes are given only for firm matches. The size of a clone is reported for some rows only, either as once, few or many, or as a class for expanded clones.

TRBV2	once	TRBJ2-5	TRBD2	TGTGCCAGCACCAGACTAGCGGGAGGAGAGACCCAGTACTTC	CASTRLAGGETQYF
TRBV19	NA	TRBJ2-7	TRBD1	TGTGCCAGCCGGGACAGGGGGTCGTCCGAGCAGTACTTC	CASRDRGSSEQYF
TRBV10-3	NA	TRBJ2-1	TRBD2	TGTGCCATCAGGCCCCACCGGAGCGGGGGGGATGAGCAGTTCTTC	CAIRPHRSGGDEQFF
TRBV4-1	NA	TRBJ2-1	TRBD2	TGCGCCAGCAGCTTTGGACTAGCGGGTTGGGATGAGCAGTTCTTC	CASSFGLAGWDEQFF
TRBV6-1	NA	TRBJ1-4	TRBD1	TGTGCCAGCAGTGATGGACAGGGTAGCACTAATGAAAAACTGTTTTTT	CASSDGQGSTNEKLFF
TRBV5-6	NA	TRBJ2-3	NA	TGTGCCAGCAGCCCCGGGGGTTATACGCAGTATTTT	CASSPGGYTQYF
TRBV5-5	NA	TRBJ2-1	NA	TGTGCCAGCAGCTTGAGCGGCAGGGGCGCCTACAATGAGCAGTTCTTC	CASSLSGRGAYNEQFF
TRBV7-7	NA	TRBJ2-7	TRBD1	TGTGCTAGCAGCCATGGACAGGGTGGATCCTACGAGCAGTACTTC	CASSHGQGGSYEQYF
TRBV5-5	NA	TRBJ1-1	NA	TGTGCCAGCAGCTTGGTTTTAGAGGGAGCTTTCTTT	CASSLVLEGAFF
TRBV10-3	NA	TRBJ1-3	NA	TGTGCCACCACAAAGTTTACCGCAGAAAACACCATATATTTT	CATTKFTAENTIYF
TRBV27	NA	TRBJ2-1	TRBD2	TGTGCCAGCAGTTTTCTGAGCGGGAGGGGAGAAGAGCAGTTCTTC	CASSFLSGRGEEQFF
TRBV2	few	TRBJ2-5	NA	TGTGCCAGCATCCCCAGGGAGGCTCAAGAGACCCAGTACTTC	CASIPREAQETQYF
TRBV11-2	NA	TRBJ2-7	TRBD1	TGTGCCAGCAAAACAGGGGTGGGCTACGAGCAGTACTTC	CASKTGVGYEQYF
TRBV11-2	NA	TRBJ2-7	NA	TGTGCCAGCAGCCACTTAGTTGGCACAGCCCCCTACGAGCAGTACTTC	CASSHLVGTAPYEQYF
TRBV7-2	NA	TRBJ2-7	TRBD1	TGTGCCAGCAGCTTAGCGACAGGGGATACCTACGAGCAGTACTTC	CASSLATGDTYEQYF
TRBV6-5	NA	TRBJ2-3	TRBD1	TGTGCCAGCAGACTTCGACAGGGGAGCACAGATACGCAGTATTTT	CASRLRQGSTDTQYF
TRBV2	NA	TRBJ1-2	TRBD1	TGTGCCAGCAGTCCCACAGGGGCCGTCTATGGCTACACCTTC	CASSPTGAVYGYTF
TRBV9	NA	TRBJ1-4	NA	TGTGCCAGCAGCGGTAGCGGTAGGAGATGGGAAAAACTGTTTTTT	CASSGSGRRWEKLFF
TRBV6-5	NA	TRBJ2-7	TRBD1	TGTGCCAGCAGCCTCAGGGGGCTCGACGAGCAGTACTTC	CASSLRGLDEQYF
TRBV9	NA	TRBJ2-1	TRBD2	TGTGCCAGCAGCGTTGGGTCCGGGACTACGAATGAGCAGTTCTTC	CASSVGSGTTNEQFF
TRBV28	NA	TRBJ1-5	NA	TGTGCCAGCAGGCTCGCGGGGGGAGAGAGTCAGCCCCAGCATTTT	CASRLAGGESQPQHF
TRBV27	NA	TRBJ2-5	NA	TGTGCCAGCAGTTTGCCAGGGCTAGAGACCCAGTACTTC	CASSLPGLETQYF
TRBV30	NA	TRBJ1-2	NA	TGTGCCTGGAAATCGGACACTAACTATGGCTACACCTTC	CAWKSDTNYGYTF
TRBV6-2/TRBV6-3	NA	TRBJ2-1	TRBD1	TGTGCCAGCAGTTCCGGGACAGGGGGTGAGCAGTTCTTC	CASSSGTGGEQFF
TRBV11-3	NA	TRBJ2-1	TRBD2	TGTGCCAGCAGCCCGACTAGCGGGAGAGGCGAGCAGTTCTTC	CASSPTSGRGEQFF
TRBV27	NA	TRBJ1-5	NA	TGTGCCAGCAGTTTACGGGGGGCGAGCAATCAGCCCCAGCATTTT	CASSLRGASNQPQHF
TRBV7-9	NA	TRBJ1-3	TRBD1	TGTGCCAGCAGCGCTGGATCGGGACAGGGTAGTGGAAACACCATATATTTT	CASSAGSGQGSGNTIYF
TRBV6-6	few	TRBJ1-2	TRBD1	TGTGCCAGCAGTTACTCCGAGGGGGCCGGCTACACCTTC	CASSYSEGAGYTF
TRBV9	few	TRBJ2-3	TRBD2	TGTGCCAGCAGCGTAGGAGGCGGGAGGGGATCGGATACGCAGTATTTT	CASSVGGGRGSDTQYF
TRBV19	NA	TRBJ2-7	NA	TGTGCCAGTAGCTTAAAGGGGATACTCTCCTACGAGCAGTACTTC	CASSLKGILSYEQYF
TRBV5-1	NA	TRBJ2-2	NA	TGCGCCAGCAGCTTGCTTCGGGTTACCGGGGAGCTGTTTTTT	CASSLLRVTGELFF
TRBV14	NA	TRBJ2-1	NA	TGTGCCAGCAGCCACAAAGGGATAGCGGACTACAATGAGCAGTTCTTC	CASSHKGIADYNEQFF
TRBV7-2	once	TRBJ1-1	TRBD1	TGTGCCAGCAGCCCTAGGGGGCTTTCCTCCGCCGTCGCTTTCTTT	CASSPRGLSSAVAFF
TRBV19	few	TRBJ1-1	NA	TGTGCCAGTAACATGCGGAGTCCCACTGAAGCTTTCTTT	CASNMRSPTEAFF
TRBV5-1	once	TRBJ2-1	TRBD2	TGCGCCAGCAGCCGGTCGACTAGCCGACGAGGTAATGAGCAGTTCTTC	CASSRSTSRRGNEQFF